The rows below give T cell receptor beta chains drawn from one sample of a study of OX40 agonist ivuxolimab in advanced cancers. The data were produced by immunoSEQ multiplex PCR, yet TCRdb's version contains in-frame clones alone and is incomplete. The sample lists 45,000 to 60,000 clones, around 79% seen once, with 1.5% to 2% in the top ten. The specimen comprised CD4+ or CD8+ T cells sorted from blood, sampled in a trial of the OX40 agonist ivuxolimab. Every receptor here comes from an adult with an advanced solid tumor such as melanoma, head and neck, liver or kidney cancer. Each CDR3 is given with its conserved first and last residue. Each record gives: CDR3 length, V gene, D gene, CDR3 protein. A D gene is named only where the DNA matches it firmly.

length: 11; V: TRBV29-1; D: NA; CDR3: CSGSVGTEAFF
length: 15; V: TRBV5-1; D: TRBD1; CDR3: CASSPGTARTDTQYF
length: 16; V: TRBV9; D: NA; CDR3: CASSPRGAGFSYEQYF
length: 14; V: TRBV7-9; D: NA; CDR3: CASSLSGRTDTQYF
length: 14; V: TRBV7-3; D: NA; CDR3: CASSWSGPENIQYF
length: 13; V: TRBV5-1; D: NA; CDR3: CASRTGEGYEQYF
length: 12; V: TRBV10-3; D: TRBD2; CDR3: CASASGAYEQYF
length: 13; V: TRBV2; D: NA; CDR3: CASIMHQKGEQFF
length: 14; V: TRBV19; D: NA; CDR3: CASSGTGTPDTQYF
length: 15; V: TRBV5-1; D: TRBD1; CDR3: CASSLGDRENYGYTF
length: 14; V: TRBV7-9; D: TRBD1; CDR3: CASSPVGTVYEQYF
length: 12; V: TRBV6-5; D: NA; CDR3: CASSPGRYEQFF
length: 14; V: TRBV19; D: NA; CDR3: CASSMRGNINGYTF
length: 19; V: TRBV7-6; D: TRBD2; CDR3: CASSPGGGGALGSTDTQYF
length: 13; V: TRBV5-1; D: NA; CDR3: CASSQGSTGELFF
length: 13; V: TRBV29-1; D: NA; CDR3: CSVAGAVNTEAFF
length: 14; V: TRBV19; D: TRBD1; CDR3: CATKSGQGSYGYTF
length: 17; V: TRBV5-6; D: NA; CDR3: CASSAAPLALATDTQYF
length: 15; V: TRBV7-3; D: NA; CDR3: CASSVQAGAGNTIYF
length: 14; V: TRBV9; D: TRBD2; CDR3: CASSPGSGRSEQYF
length: 15; V: TRBV5-1; D: TRBD2; CDR3: CASSLAGGFLYEQYF
length: 17; V: TRBV27; D: TRBD1; CDR3: CASSLLKAGTGVYEQYF
length: 12; V: TRBV5-1; D: NA; CDR3: CASSLDVGGYTF
length: 15; V: TRBV9; D: TRBD2; CDR3: CASSVAGGSTDTQYF
length: 15; V: TRBV29-1; D: TRBD2; CDR3: CSVGLAGRYSYEQYF
length: 11; V: TRBV11-2; D: NA; CDR3: CASSPLYEQYF
length: 15; V: TRBV4-2; D: TRBD2; CDR3: CASNLAGTSGYEQFF
length: 14; V: TRBV9; D: TRBD1; CDR3: CASGVGGTEYGYTF
length: 14; V: TRBV5-5; D: NA; CDR3: CASSLVMSAYEQYF
length: 14; V: TRBV6-9; D: TRBD1; CDR3: CASSTGASGNTIYF
length: 14; V: TRBV30; D: TRBD1; CDR3: CACRMGQGGGEQYF
length: 17; V: TRBV7-2; D: TRBD2; CDR3: CASSLGGLAGISETQYF
length: 16; V: TRBV10-3; D: TRBD1; CDR3: CAISRDREANTGELFF
length: 17; V: TRBV12-5; D: NA; CDR3: CASGLVPGRLSNQPQHF
length: 15; V: TRBV5-1; D: NA; CDR3: CASSLGRGVRNEQFF
length: 17; V: TRBV11-1; D: NA; CDR3: CASSPDVGGSYTDTQYF
length: 14; V: TRBV30; D: NA; CDR3: CAWSFATGNQPQHF
length: 16; V: TRBV7-2; D: TRBD2; CDR3: CASSPRGLADTDTQYF
length: 15; V: TRBV19; D: TRBD1; CDR3: CASSMTRQGADTQYF
length: 14; V: TRBV7-6; D: NA; CDR3: CASSLTGAPGTQYF
length: 13; V: TRBV19; D: NA; CDR3: CASNPRGAPGYTF
length: 13; V: TRBV29-1; D: NA; CDR3: CSPVIPSYNEQFF
length: 14; V: TRBV7-3; D: TRBD2; CDR3: CASSFAGGWSEQFF
length: 14; V: TRBV7-9; D: NA; CDR3: CASSFNRHTNEQYF
length: 13; V: TRBV19; D: TRBD1; CDR3: CASSVDRTYGYTF
length: 18; V: TRBV10-1; D: TRBD1; CDR3: CASRNRDRGRLRVNIQYF